The clone carrying this T cell receptor (beta chain) occurred many times. One entry per CDR3 protein results from TCRdb running MiXCR on the 5' RACE reads. The repertoire holds roughly 160,000 distinct CDR3 sequences, with roughly 9% as singletons. V was pared by 0 bases and J by 0 bases, with 8 bases between. The CDR3 covers 15 residues. Per the germline V gene, CDR1 is SGHRS and CDR2 is YFSETQ. The entry originates in a study of T cells after yellow fever vaccination. The source was CD8+ T cells sorted from PBMCs, collected 45 days after the yellow fever booster vaccination. The chain couples TRBV5-1 to TRBJ2-3; TRBD2 might be the D (6 bases). The TCR was taken from a man aged 18 to 29 who received the YFV17D yellow fever vaccine. The CDR3 bases are TGCGCCAGCAGCTTGGGTCTAGCGAGCACAGATACGCAGTATTTT. Translated: CASSLGLASTDTQYF.